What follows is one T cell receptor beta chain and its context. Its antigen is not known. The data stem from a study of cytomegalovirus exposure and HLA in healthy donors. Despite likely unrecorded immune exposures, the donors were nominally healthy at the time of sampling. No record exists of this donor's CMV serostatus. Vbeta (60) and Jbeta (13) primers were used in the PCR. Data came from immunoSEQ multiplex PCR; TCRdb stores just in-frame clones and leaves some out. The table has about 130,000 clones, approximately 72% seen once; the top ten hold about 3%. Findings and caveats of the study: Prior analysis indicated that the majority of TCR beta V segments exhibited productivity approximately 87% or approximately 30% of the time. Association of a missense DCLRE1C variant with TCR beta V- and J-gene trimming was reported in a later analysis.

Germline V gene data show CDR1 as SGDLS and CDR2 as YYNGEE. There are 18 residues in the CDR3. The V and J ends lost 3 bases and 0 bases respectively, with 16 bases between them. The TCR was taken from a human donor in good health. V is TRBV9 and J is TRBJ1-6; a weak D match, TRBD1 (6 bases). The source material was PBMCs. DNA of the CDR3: TGTGCCAGCAGCGAGGGGGTTAGTAGGCTCTCCTATAATTCACCCCTCCACTTT. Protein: CASSEGVSRLSYNSPLHF.